This TCR beta chain was sequenced for a study of blood T cell repertoires in COVID-19. Whole-study context: PBMCs, B-cell-depleted T cells, or T cells provided the cDNA or gDNA that made up the material.

In the original workflow: Reference gene primer amplification in the assay estimated nucleated cell counts. This table comes from immunoSEQ multiplex PCR, and its TCRdb copy is limited to in-frame clones, with some not included. V and J calls and clone size are as listed in that table; D and trimming were resolved from the DNA. The table records roughly 330,000 clones, 87% of them present only once. Seattle researchers signed up patients amid active infection and tracked them longitudinally. With V trimmed by 3 bases and J by 4 bases, 8 bases remained unmatched. Germline values: CDR1 MDHEN, CDR2 SYDVKM. The CDR3 has 16 residues.

Sequencing input: peripheral blood. The chain employs TRBV28 and TRBJ2-4, with 8 bases that match TRBD1. This TCR was recovered from a man aged 25 to 40 with COVID-19, enrolled during active disease. In DNA form, the CDR3 reads TGTGCCAGCAGTTTTAGTTTTAGACAGGGGAAAAACATTCAGTACTTC. Amino acids: CASSFSFRQGKNIQYF. The variable domain in full, with the rest retrieved from reference TRBV28 and TRBJ2-4, is DVKVTQSSRYLVKRTGEKVFLECVQDMDHENMFWYRQDPGLGLRLIYFSYDVKMKEKGDIPEGYSVSREKKERFSLILESASTNQTSMYLCASSFSFRQGKNIQYFGAGTRLSVL.